Sequencing of this T cell receptor beta chain was carried out in a study of T cells in Graves' hyperthyroidism and ophthalmopathy. A few counts support this clonotype. Authors of the study amplified TCR beta CDR3 regions from RNA transcripts. RT-PCR in the first round (using the HTBI primer set) targeted the TCR CDR3. TCRdb reprocessed the multiplex PCR reads with MiXCR, giving one entry per CDR3 protein. In the table there are some 690,000 distinct CDR3 sequences, about 18% of which are singletons. The study excluded patients with uncontrolled infection, other autoimmune disease, pregnancy or lactation. V was clipped by 7 bases and J by 2 bases, with 10 bases between them. There are 13 residues in the CDR3. The germline V gene encodes CDR1 KGHSH and CDR2 LQKENI.

The sample consisted of blood. The source is a man aged 50 or older with Graves' hyperthyroidism. The rearrangement joins TRBV18 to TRBJ2-3, with a weak D call TRBD1 (5 bases). The chain's CDR3 is CASFVGDTDTQYF. Here the CDR3 DNA reads TGTGCCAGCTTTGTAGGGGACACAGATACGCAGTATTTT.